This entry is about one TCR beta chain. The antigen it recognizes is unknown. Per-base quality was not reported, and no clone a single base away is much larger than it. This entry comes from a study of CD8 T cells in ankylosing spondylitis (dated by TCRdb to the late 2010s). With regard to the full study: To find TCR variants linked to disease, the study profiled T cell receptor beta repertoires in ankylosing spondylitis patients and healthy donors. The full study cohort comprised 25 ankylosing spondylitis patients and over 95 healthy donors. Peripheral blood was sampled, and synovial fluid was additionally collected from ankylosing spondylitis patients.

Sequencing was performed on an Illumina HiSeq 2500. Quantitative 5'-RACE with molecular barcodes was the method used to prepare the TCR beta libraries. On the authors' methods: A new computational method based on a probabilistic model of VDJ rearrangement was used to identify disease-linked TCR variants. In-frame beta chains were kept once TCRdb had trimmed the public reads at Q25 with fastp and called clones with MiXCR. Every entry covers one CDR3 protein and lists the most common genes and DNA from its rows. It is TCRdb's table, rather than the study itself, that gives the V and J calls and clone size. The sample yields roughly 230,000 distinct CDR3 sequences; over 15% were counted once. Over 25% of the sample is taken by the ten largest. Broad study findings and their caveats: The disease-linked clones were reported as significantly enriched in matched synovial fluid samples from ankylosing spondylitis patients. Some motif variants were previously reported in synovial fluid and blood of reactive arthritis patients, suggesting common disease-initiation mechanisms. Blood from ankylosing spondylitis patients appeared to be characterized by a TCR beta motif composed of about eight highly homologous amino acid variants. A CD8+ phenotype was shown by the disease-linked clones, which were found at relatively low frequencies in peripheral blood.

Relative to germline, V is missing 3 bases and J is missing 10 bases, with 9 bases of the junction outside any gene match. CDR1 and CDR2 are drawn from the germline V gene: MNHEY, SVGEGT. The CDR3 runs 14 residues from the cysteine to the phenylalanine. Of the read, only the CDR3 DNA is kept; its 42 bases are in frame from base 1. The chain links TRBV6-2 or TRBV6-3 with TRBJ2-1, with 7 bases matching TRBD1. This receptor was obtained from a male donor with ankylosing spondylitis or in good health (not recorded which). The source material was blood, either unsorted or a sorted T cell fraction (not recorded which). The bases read TGTGCCAGCAGTTATTCGAACAGGGGTTTAGAGCAGTTCTTC. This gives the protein CASSYSNRGLEQFF.